The TCR beta chain described here comes from a study of blood T cell repertoires in COVID-19. This CDR3 comprises 14 residues. Germline V gives CDR1 MDHEN, CDR2 SYDVKM. J lost 9 bases, V lost 5 bases, and 13 bases had no gene match. The protocol was immunoSEQ multiplex PCR, while the TCRdb copy is restricted to in-frame clones and leaves out a portion. The repertoire has 70,000 to 75,000 clones, less than 80% of them found once; the top ten carry 26%. The rearrangement uses TRBV28 and TRBJ2-7, with 7 nucleotides matching TRBD2. The sample comprised peripheral blood. The sequence came from a man aged 55 to 70 with active or convalescent COVID-19. The chain's CDR3 is CASSPAGTPGGQYF. The CDR3 region has the DNA TGTGCCAGCAGTCCTGCCGGGACGCCGGGGGGGCAGTACTTC.